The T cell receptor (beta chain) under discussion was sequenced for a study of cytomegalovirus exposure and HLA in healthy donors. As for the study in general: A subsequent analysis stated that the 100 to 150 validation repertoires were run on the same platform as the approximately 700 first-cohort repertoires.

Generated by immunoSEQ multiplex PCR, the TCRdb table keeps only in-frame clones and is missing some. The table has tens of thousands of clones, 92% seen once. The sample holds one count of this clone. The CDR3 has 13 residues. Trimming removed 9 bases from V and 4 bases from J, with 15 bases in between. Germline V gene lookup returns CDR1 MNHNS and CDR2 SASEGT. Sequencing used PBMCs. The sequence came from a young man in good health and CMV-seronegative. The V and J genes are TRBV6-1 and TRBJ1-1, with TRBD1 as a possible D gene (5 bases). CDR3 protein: CASELEGPTEAFF. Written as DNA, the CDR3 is TGTGCCAGTGAATTGGAGGGGCCCACTGAAGCTTTCTTT.